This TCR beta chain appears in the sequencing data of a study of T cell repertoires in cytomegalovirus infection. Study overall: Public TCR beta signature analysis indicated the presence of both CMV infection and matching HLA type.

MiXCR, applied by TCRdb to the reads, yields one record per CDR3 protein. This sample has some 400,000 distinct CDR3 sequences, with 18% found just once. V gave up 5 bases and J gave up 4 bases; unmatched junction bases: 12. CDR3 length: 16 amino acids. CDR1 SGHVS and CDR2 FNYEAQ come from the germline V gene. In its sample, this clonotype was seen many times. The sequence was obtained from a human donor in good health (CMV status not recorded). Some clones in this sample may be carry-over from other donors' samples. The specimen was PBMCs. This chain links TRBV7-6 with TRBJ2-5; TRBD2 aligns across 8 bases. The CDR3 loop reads CASSGRLANPLETQYF. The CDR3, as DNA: TGTGCCAGCAGCGGACGACTAGCGAATCCCTTAGAGACCCAGTACTTC. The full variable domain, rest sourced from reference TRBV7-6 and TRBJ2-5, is GAGVSQSPRYKVTKRGQDVALRCDPISGHVSLYWYRQALGQGPEFLTYFNYEAQQDKSGLPNDRFSAERPEGSISTLTIQRTEQRDSAMYRCASSGRLANPLETQYFGPGTRLLVL.